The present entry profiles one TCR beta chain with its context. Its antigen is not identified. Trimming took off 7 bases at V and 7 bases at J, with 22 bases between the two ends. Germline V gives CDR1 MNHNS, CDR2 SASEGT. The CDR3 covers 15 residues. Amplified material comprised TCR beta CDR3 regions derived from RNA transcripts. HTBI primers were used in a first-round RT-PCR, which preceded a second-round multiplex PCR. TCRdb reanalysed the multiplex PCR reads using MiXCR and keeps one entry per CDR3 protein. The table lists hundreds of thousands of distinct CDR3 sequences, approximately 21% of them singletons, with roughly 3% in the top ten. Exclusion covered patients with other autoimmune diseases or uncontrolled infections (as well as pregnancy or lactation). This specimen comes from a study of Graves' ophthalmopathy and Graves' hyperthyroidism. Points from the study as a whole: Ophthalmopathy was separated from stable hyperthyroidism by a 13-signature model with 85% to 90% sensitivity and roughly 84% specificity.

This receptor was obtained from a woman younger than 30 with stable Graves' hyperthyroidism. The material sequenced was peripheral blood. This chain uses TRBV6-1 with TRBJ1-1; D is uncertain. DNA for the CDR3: TGTGCCAGCACCCCGCACCGGGAAAGCCGACTTGAAGCTTTCTTT. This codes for CASTPHRESRLEAFF.